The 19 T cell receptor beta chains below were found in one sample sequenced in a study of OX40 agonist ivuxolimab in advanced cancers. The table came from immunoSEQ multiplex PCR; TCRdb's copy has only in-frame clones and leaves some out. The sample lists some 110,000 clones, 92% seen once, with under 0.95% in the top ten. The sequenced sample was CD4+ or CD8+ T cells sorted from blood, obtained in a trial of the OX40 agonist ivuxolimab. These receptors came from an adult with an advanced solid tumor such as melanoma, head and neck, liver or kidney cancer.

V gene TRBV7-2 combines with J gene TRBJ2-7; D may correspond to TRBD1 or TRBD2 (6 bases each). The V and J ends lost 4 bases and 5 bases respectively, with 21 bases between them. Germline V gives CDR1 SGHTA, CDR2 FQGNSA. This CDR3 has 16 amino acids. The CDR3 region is CASSSRVSGAIDEQYF. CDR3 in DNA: TGTGCCAGCAGCTCTCGCGTGTCGGGGGCTATAGACGAGCAGTACTTC.

In DNA, the CDR3 is TGTGCCAGCAGCACTAACAACCCCAAACTAGCGGGAGGCCTTGGTGAGCAGTTCTTC. Translating it yields CASSTNNPKLAGGLGEQFF. The chain carries TRBV7-9 and TRBJ2-1; 12 bases align to TRBD2. V shed 5 bases and J 9 bases; nucleotides not matched to a gene: 20. CDR3 length: 19 amino acids. CDR1 SEHNR and CDR2 FQNEAQ come from the germline V gene (reference sequence). Variable domain in full (rest from reference TRBV7-9 and TRBJ2-1): DTGVSQNPRHKITKRGQNVTFRCDPISEHNRLYWYRQTLGQGPEFLTYFQNEAQLEKSRLLSDRFSAERPKGSFSTLEIQRTEQGDSAMYLCASSTNNPKLAGGLGEQFFGPGTRLTVL.

The CDR3 region has the DNA TGTGCCAGCAGCCAAGTCACCCCGTCTTACCAAGAGACCCAGTACTTC. Translating it yields CASSQVTPSYQETQYF. The genes are TRBV14 and TRBJ2-5; D unclear. Germline V lookup: CDR1 SGHDN, CDR2 FVKESK. This CDR3 is 16 amino acids long. The V and J ends lost 1 base and 0 bases respectively, with 12 bases between them.

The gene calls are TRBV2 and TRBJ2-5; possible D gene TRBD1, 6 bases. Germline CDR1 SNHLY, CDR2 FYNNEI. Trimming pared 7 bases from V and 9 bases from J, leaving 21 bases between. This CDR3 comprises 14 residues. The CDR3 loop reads CASKKQGGEIAQYF. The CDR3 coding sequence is TGTGCCAGCAAGAAACAGGGTGGAGAGATTGCCCAGTACTTC.

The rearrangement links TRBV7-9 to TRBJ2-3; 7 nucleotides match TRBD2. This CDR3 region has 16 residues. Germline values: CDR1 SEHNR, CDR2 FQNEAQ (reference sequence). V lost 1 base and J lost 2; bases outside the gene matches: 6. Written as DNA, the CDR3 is TGTGCCAGCAGCTTAGGAGAGGCGGGGGTCACAGATACGCAGTATTTT. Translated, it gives CASSLGEAGVTDTQYF.

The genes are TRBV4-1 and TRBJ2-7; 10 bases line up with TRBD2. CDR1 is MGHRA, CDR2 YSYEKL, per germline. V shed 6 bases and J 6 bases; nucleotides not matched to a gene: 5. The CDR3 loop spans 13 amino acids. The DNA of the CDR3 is TGCGCCAGCAGATTGGCTAGCGGGAGCGAGCAGTACTTC. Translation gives CASRLASGSEQYF.

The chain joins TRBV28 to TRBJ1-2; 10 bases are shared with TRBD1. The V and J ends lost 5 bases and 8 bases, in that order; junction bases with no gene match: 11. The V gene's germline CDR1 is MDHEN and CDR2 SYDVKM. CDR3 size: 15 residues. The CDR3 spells CASSPVSTGGRGYTF. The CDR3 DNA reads TGTGCCAGCAGTCCCGTCTCGACAGGGGGCCGGGGCTACACCTTC.

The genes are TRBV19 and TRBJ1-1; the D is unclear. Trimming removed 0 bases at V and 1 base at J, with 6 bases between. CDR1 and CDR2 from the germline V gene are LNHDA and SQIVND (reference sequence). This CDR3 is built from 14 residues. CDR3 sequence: CASSIEVENTEAFF. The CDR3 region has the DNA TGTGCCAGTAGTATAGAAGTAGAGAACACTGAAGCTTTCTTT.

The CDR3 sequence: CAISDNRGRQETQYF. DNA of the CDR3: TGTGCCATCAGTGATAACAGGGGGCGTCAGGAGACCCAGTACTTC. This sequence joins TRBV10-3 and TRBJ2-5; TRBD1 agrees at 9 bases. The V gene end was trimmed by 3 bases and the J gene end by 5 bases; junction bases not matched to a gene: 7. Germline V gene data show CDR1 as ENHRY and CDR2 as SYGVKD. The CDR3 consists of 15 residues.

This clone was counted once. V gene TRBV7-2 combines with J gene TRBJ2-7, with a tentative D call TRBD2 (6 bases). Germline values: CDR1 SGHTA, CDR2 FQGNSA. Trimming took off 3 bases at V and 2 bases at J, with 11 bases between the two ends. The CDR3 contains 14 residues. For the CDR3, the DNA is TGTGCCAGCAGCTTGCGGGGCGGGACCTACGAGCAGTACTTC. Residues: CASSLRGGTYEQYF.

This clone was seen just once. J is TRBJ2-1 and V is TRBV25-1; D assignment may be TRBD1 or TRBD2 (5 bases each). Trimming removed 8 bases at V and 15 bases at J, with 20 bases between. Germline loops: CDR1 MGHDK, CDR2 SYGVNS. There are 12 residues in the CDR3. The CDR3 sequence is CASPGGAGEWFF. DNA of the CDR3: TGTGCCAGCCCTGGTGGGGCGGGTGAGTGGTTCTTC. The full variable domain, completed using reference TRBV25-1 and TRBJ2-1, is EADIYQTPRYLVIGTGKKITLECSQTMGHDKMYWYQQDPGMELHLIHYSYGVNSTEKGDLSSESTVSRIRTEHFPLTLESARPSHTSQYLCASPGGAGEWFFGPGTRLTVL.

The CDR3, as DNA: TGTGCCACACGAACCAGGTCTCTCTCCTACAATGAGCAGTTCTTC. Residues: CATRTRSLSYNEQFF. V usage is TRBV10-3 and J usage is TRBJ2-1; D unclear. The length of the CDR3 is 15 residues. V lost 10 bases, J lost 0 bases, and 16 bases lay in between. Looked up from germline, CDR1 is ENHRY and CDR2 is SYGVKD.

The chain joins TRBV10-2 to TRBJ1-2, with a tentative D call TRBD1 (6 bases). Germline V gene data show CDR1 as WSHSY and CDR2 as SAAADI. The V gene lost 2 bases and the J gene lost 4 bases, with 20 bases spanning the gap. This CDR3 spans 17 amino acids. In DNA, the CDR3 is TGCGCCAGCAGTGAGGGAGGACAGTGGGCACAACCCTATGGCTACACCTTC. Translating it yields CASSEGGQWAQPYGYTF.

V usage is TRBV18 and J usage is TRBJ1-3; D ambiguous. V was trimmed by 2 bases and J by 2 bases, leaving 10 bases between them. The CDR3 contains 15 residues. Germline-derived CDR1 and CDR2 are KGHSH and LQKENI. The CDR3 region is CASSPSGRPGNTIYF. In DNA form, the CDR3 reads TGTGCCAGCTCACCAAGCGGCCGACCTGGAAACACCATATATTTT.

Written as DNA, the CDR3 is TGCAGCGTCGTCCTGCTAATCGGGACAGGGGACTACGAGCAGTACTTC. Translated: CSVVLLIGTGDYEQYF. The chain employs TRBV29-1 and TRBJ2-7, with 10 bases fitting TRBD1. Germline trimming cut 6 bases from V and 3 bases from J; bases unmatched to any gene: 14. Germline V lookup: CDR1 SQVTM, CDR2 ANQGSEA. The CDR3 runs to 16 residues.

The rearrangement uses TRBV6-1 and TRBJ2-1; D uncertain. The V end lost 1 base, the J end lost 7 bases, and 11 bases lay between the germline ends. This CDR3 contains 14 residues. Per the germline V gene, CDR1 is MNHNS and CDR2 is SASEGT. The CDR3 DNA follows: TGTGCCAGCAGTGAAGGGATCGGTGGGAATGAGCAGTTCTTC. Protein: CASSEGIGGNEQFF.

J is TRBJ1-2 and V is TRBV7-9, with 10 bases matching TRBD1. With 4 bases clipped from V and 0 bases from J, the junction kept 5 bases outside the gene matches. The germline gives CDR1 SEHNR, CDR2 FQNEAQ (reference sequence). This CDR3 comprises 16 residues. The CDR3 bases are TGTGCCAGCAGCTCAGGAGGACAGGGGGCTAACTATGGCTACACCTTC. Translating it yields CASSSGGQGANYGYTF.

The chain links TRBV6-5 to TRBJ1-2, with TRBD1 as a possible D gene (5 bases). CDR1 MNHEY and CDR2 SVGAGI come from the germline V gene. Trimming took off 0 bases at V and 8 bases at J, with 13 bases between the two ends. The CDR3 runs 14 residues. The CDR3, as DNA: TGTGCCAGCAGTTACTCGGCAGGGTCGGGCGGCTACACCTTC. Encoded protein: CASSYSAGSGGYTF.

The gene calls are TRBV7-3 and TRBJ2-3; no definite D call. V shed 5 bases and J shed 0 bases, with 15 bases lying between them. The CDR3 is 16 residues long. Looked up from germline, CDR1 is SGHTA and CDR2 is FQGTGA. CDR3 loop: CASSPWAGTSTDTQYF. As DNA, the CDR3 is TGTGCCAGCAGCCCATGGGCCGGTACTAGCACAGATACGCAGTATTTT.